A selection of T cell receptor beta chains follows, all from one sample in a study of low-dose radiotherapy and immunotherapy resistance in tumors. One entry per CDR3 protein, called by TCRdb with MiXCR from the reads. This table holds 65,000 to 95,000 distinct CDR3 sequences, roughly 17% found once. This specimen consisted of PBMCs, obtained after low-dose radiotherapy plus immunotherapy. Receptor source: a male donor with prostate cancer. Each CDR3 is given without its conserved first and last residue. Fields, in order: J gene, V gene, CDR3 protein.

>TRBJ2-7|TRBV5-1
ASSLEATPEGEQY
>TRBJ2-3|TRBV27
ASSLGFRGRRTDTQY
>TRBJ1-1|TRBV28
ASSFQGARNTEAF
>TRBJ2-5|TRBV29-1
SVDAGRETQY
>TRBJ2-5|TRBV28
ASSFLGFSRGETQY
>TRBJ1-1|TRBV6-8
ASSVKVNTEAF
>TRBJ1-5|TRBV7-2
ASSRGGFSNQPQH
>TRBJ1-5|TRBV5-1
ASSLGVVDTFNQPQH
>TRBJ1-5|TRBV7-2
ASSPTTGLGQPQH
>TRBJ2-7|TRBV5-1
ASSPGSGTGYEQY
>TRBJ1-6|TRBV30
AWRSDGNNSPLH
>TRBJ2-1|TRBV3-1
ASSAAAGGGNEQF
>TRBJ1-1|TRBV7-2
ASRIQGVANTEAF
>TRBJ2-7|TRBV4-3
ASSQRDRGFSEQY
>TRBJ2-2|TRBV5-1
ASSSGLTQMGTGELFF
>TRBJ2-3|TRBV7-2
ASSLGGGGDTDTQY
>TRBJ2-6|TRBV5-1
ASSLGNSGANVLT
>TRBJ2-7|TRBV28
ASSVPTGYEQY
>TRBJ2-3|TRBV28
ASSAPPTSDTQY
>TRBJ2-7|TRBV19
ASSNRQGTSGRSHEQY
>TRBJ2-2|TRBV7-6
ASRRLAGGAGELF
>TRBJ1-5|TRBV28
ASSLQIGGNQPQH
>TRBJ2-2|TRBV27
ASSSDTGELF
>TRBJ1-1|TRBV14
ASSQESLREAF
>TRBJ2-3|TRBV29-1
SVSGLAGGTDTQY
>TRBJ2-6|TRBV19
ASRLSQVVSGANVLT
>TRBJ2-3|TRBV20-1
SALKPRTDTQY
>TRBJ1-6|TRBV7-2
ASSLDFSPLH
>TRBJ1-6|TRBV20-1
SASGTANNSPLH
>TRBJ2-7|TRBV19
ASSIAGARTYEQY
>TRBJ2-2|TRBV20-1
SAPDSGRATGELF
>TRBJ2-3|TRBV11-3
ASSEASGRGTDTQY
>TRBJ2-6|TRBV3-1
ASSQDGVGAYDSGANVLT
>TRBJ1-2|TRBV28
ASSSRDNYGYT
>TRBJ2-2|TRBV24-1
ATSAWGQTNTGELF
>TRBJ2-5|TRBV21-1
ASSKQVGSGSQETQY
>TRBJ1-1|TRBV5-1
ASSGRTAYLGAF
>TRBJ2-7|TRBV15
ATSRTPTGASYEQY
>TRBJ2-1|TRBV29-1
SVKTYNEQF
>TRBJ2-5|TRBV29-1
SVGRRGVTETQY
>TRBJ2-5|TRBV18
ASSPSGLGQETQY
>TRBJ2-5|TRBV9
ASSVGPGGQETQY
>TRBJ2-3|TRBV5-1
ASSLGGGPTDTQY
>TRBJ2-1|TRBV7-8
ASSSWTSGSDADEQF
>TRBJ2-7|TRBV20-1
SARAPDFYEQY
>TRBJ2-1|TRBV19
ASSSGSGSGNEQF
>TRBJ1-5|TRBV18
ASSPGPLFNQPQH
>TRBJ2-3|TRBV6-6
ASSPTGTSVGDTQY
>TRBJ2-3|TRBV28
ASRLAGEGTDTQY
>TRBJ2-1|TRBV9
ASSVDLHNEQF
>TRBJ2-2|TRBV20-1
SARGQPLGELF